What follows are 32 T cell receptor beta chains derived from one specimen sequenced in a study of shared clonotypes between healthy human individuals. Profiled with immunoSEQ multiplex PCR; TCRdb holds only in-frame clones, not every one. The sample has 600,000 to 750,000 clones, over 60% seen once. Sequencing was carried out using memory CD4+ T cells sorted from blood. Stated subset: CD45RA-negative fraction. The receptors shown here come from a woman aged 25 to 39 in good health.

The CDR3 DNA reads TGTGCCAGCATTATCCGGGACAGGCTCCATGGCTACACCTTC. Residues: CASIIRDRLHGYTF. The V call is TRBV6-1, the J call TRBJ1-2; TRBD1 agrees at 8 bases. V shed 7 bases and J 6 bases; nucleotides not matched to a gene: 10. Germline loops: CDR1 MNHNS, CDR2 SASEGT. The CDR3 spans 14 residues.

This clone occurred a few times. The chain links TRBV4-1 to TRBJ1-6, with D unresolved. Germline V gene sequence: CDR1 MGHRA, CDR2 YSYEKL. CDR3 length: 17 amino acids. V was pared by 0 bases and J by 5 bases, with 14 bases between. This CDR3 reads CASSQDWSNSNNSPLHF. DNA for the CDR3: TGCGCCAGCAGCCAAGATTGGAGTAACAGCAATAATTCACCCCTCCACTTT.

The chain is built from TRBV7-9 and TRBJ2-7; 10 nucleotides line up with TRBD2. The germline CDR1 and CDR2 sequences are SEHNR and FQNEAQ (reference sequence). The CDR3 contains 18 residues. V shed 5 bases, J shed 0 bases, and the junction held 13 bases outside the gene matches. This CDR3 reads CASSPRIRSGGLSYEQYF. The CDR3 DNA sequence: TGTGCCAGCAGCCCCAGGATACGTAGCGGGGGGCTCTCCTACGAGCAGTACTTC.

The chain employs TRBV14 and TRBJ2-5; 7 positions agree with TRBD1. From germline, CDR1 is SGHDN and CDR2 FVKESK. With V trimmed by 1 base and J by 5 bases, 10 bases remained unmatched. This CDR3 has 16 residues. The CDR3 loop reads CASSQALTGLQETQYF. The CDR3 DNA follows: TGTGCCAGCAGCCAAGCCCTGACAGGGTTGCAGGAGACCCAGTACTTC.

The rearrangement uses TRBV7-2 and TRBJ2-2, with D possibly being TRBD2 (5 bases). Germline lookup yields CDR1 SGHTA and CDR2 FQGNSA. The CDR3 sequence is 15 residues long. V lost 1 base, J lost 6 bases, and 12 bases lay in between. CDR3 protein: CASSLESRGSGELFF. The CDR3 bases are TGTGCCAGCAGCTTAGAAAGCCGGGGATCCGGGGAGCTGTTTTTT. Filled out from reference TRBV7-2 and TRBJ2-2, the complete variable domain reads GAGVSQSPSNKVTEKGKDVELRCDPISGHTALYWYRQSLGQGLEFLIYFQGNSAPDKSGLPSDRFSAERTGGSVSTLTIQRTQQEDSAVYLCASSLESRGSGELFFGEGSRLTVL.

This chain connects TRBV21-1 to TRBJ2-5; the D call of TRBD1 is as the table states it, not checked on the DNA. TRBV21-1 is a documented pseudogene. This CDR3 region has 14 residues. The CDR3 is CASSKRRDQETQYF. In nucleotides, the CDR3 is TGTGCCAGCAGCAAACGCAGGGACCAAGAGACCCAGTACTTC.

This clone was found a few times. The chain joins TRBV18 to TRBJ2-2; no clear D. Trimming removed 3 bases from V and 1 base from J, with 6 bases in between. CDR1 is KGHSH and CDR2 is LQKENI in the germline V gene. There are 14 residues in the CDR3. The CDR3 bases are TGTGCCAGCTCACCTGTGGTGAACACCGGGGAGCTGTTTTTT. This translates into CASSPVVNTGELFF.

V gene TRBV6-5 combines with J gene TRBJ1-5; weak D call: TRBD1 (5 bases). Trimming removed 5 bases from V and 6 bases from J, with 11 bases in between. The germline V gene encodes CDR1 MNHEY and CDR2 SVGAGI. CDR3 size: 13 residues. CDR3: CASSPGTLQPQHF. The CDR3 DNA is TGTGCCAGCAGTCCCGGGACGCTTCAGCCCCAGCATTTT.

The sample holds many counts of this clone. This chain connects TRBV28 to TRBJ1-1, with 7 bases aligning to TRBD1. Germline V gene lookup returns CDR1 MDHEN and CDR2 SYDVKM. The CDR3 contains 16 residues. Losses at the gene ends were 4 bases for V and 4 bases for J; bases not matched to a gene: 12. The CDR3 bases are TGTGCCAGCAGTTGGACAACCTCGGGGGACAGCACTGAAGCTTTCTTT. Protein: CASSWTTSGDSTEAFF.

The rearrangement joins TRBV5-4 to TRBJ2-7, with 9 bases that match TRBD1. CDR1 SGHNT and CDR2 YYREEE come from the germline V gene (reference sequence). V gave up 0 bases and J gave up 6 bases; unmatched junction bases: 4. The CDR3 contains 14 residues. The CDR3 protein is CASSLAGQGGEQYF. DNA for the CDR3: TGTGCCAGCAGCTTGGCGGGACAGGGTGGCGAGCAGTACTTC.

This clone was detected only once. The J gene is TRBJ1-4, the V gene TRBV2, with 8 bases that match TRBD1. CDR1 SNHLY and CDR2 FYNNEI come from the germline V gene. The V and J ends lost 7 bases and 8 bases, in that order; junction bases with no gene match: 6. CDR3 length: 13 residues. The DNA of the CDR3 is TGTGCCAGCAAAGGGACAGGCTACGAAAAACTGTTTTTT. Its protein product is CASKGTGYEKLFF.

This chain connects TRBV28 to TRBJ2-1; D unresolved. The germline V gene has CDR1 MDHEN and CDR2 SYDVKM. The CDR3 runs to 17 residues. Trimming left V 8 bases short and J 1 base short, with 21 bases between. The CDR3 here is CASPPLASPPSYNEQFF. The CDR3 DNA reads as TGTGCCAGCCCCCCACTTGCGAGTCCCCCGTCCTACAATGAGCAGTTCTTC.

The chain is built from TRBV11-2 and TRBJ2-1; TRBD1 or TRBD2 may be the D gene (5 bases each). The V gene lost 4 bases and the J gene lost 7 bases, with 14 bases spanning the gap. CDR1 and CDR2 from the germline V gene are SGHAT and FQNNGV. The CDR3 sequence is 14 residues long. The CDR3 protein is CASSSRVPGNEQFF. DNA of the CDR3: TGTGCCAGCAGCTCCAGGGTACCGGGAAATGAGCAGTTCTTC.

CDR3 bases: TGTGCCTGGAGTAAGGAGAACGGTGGCACTGAAGCTTTCTTT. Its translation: CAWSKENGGTEAFF. The chain joins TRBV30 to TRBJ1-1; D not certain. Germline values: CDR1 GTSNPN, CDR2 SVGIG (reference sequence). Trimming pared 2 bases from V and 4 bases from J, leaving 14 bases between. CDR3 length equals 14 residues.

This clone was detected only a few times. The chain uses TRBV9 and TRBJ2-7; the D call may be TRBD1 or TRBD2 (6 bases each). V was trimmed by 0 bases and J by 2 bases, leaving 12 bases between them. CDR1 is SGDLS, CDR2 YYNGEE, per germline. The CDR3 is 15 amino acids. CDR3 coding DNA: TGTGCCAGCAGCGTAGCTACGGGGGCGGCCTACGAGCAGTACTTC. Protein sequence: CASSVATGAAYEQYF.

This chain uses TRBV7-8 with TRBJ2-1, with 9 positions matching TRBD2. The CDR3 has 14 amino acids. Germline-derived CDR1 and CDR2 are SGHVS and FQNEAQ. Trimming cost V 1 base and J 7 bases; bases outside gene matches: 2. The CDR3 DNA reads as TGTGCCAGCAGCTTAGGCGGGAGGGGGAATGAGCAGTTCTTC. Protein sequence: CASSLGGRGNEQFF.

The chain combines TRBV5-1 with TRBJ2-1; D is perhaps TRBD2 (6 bases). The CDR3 totals 14 residues. Trimming removed 5 bases at V and 4 bases at J, with 13 bases between. Germline CDR1 and CDR2: SGHRS and YFSETQ. The CDR3 bases are TGCGCCAGCAGTAATGAAGGAGGGTACAATGAGCAGTTCTTC. Its protein product is CASSNEGGYNEQFF.

The chain carries TRBV28 and TRBJ1-2; D uncertain. Germline V CDR1 and CDR2: MDHEN, SYDVKM. The CDR3 sequence is 15 residues long. Trimming took 1 base from V and 2 from J, leaving 11 bases between them. This chain's CDR3 is CASSLLVGLNYGYTF. The CDR3, as DNA: TGTGCCAGCAGTTTATTGGTAGGGTTAAACTATGGCTACACCTTC.

This rearrangement joins TRBV7-3 to TRBJ2-3; D call uncertain. V was trimmed by 5 bases and J by 0 bases, leaving 12 bases between them. From germline, CDR1 is SGHTA and CDR2 FQGTGA. CDR3 size: 15 residues. The CDR3 coding sequence is TGTGCCAGCAGCCCACTACCGTCTAGCACAGATACGCAGTATTTT. Amino acids: CASSPLPSSTDTQYF. Looking up the rest from reference TRBV7-3 and TRBJ2-3 gives the full variable domain: GAGVSQTPSNKVTEKGKYVELRCDPISGHTALYWYRQSLGQGPEFLIYFQGTGAADDSGLPNDRFFAVRPEGSVSTLKIQRTERGDSAVYLCASSPLPSSTDTQYFGPGTRLTVL.

The chain is built from TRBV4-1 and TRBJ2-1, with D maybe TRBD1 (5 bases). V was trimmed by 5 bases and J by 4 bases, leaving 12 bases between them. The CDR3 is made up of 14 amino acids. Per germline, CDR1 MGHRA and CDR2 YSYEKL. The CDR3 region has the DNA TGCGCCAGCAGCTCGCAGAAGGGGTACAATGAGCAGTTCTTC. Its protein product is CASSSQKGYNEQFF.

The sample holds a few counts of this clone. V and J are TRBV6-5 and TRBJ2-2; TRBD1 matches 7 bases. The germline V gene encodes CDR1 MNHEY and CDR2 SVGAGI. J lost 6 bases, V lost 6 bases, and 7 bases had no gene match. This CDR3 has 14 amino acids. In nucleotides, the CDR3 is TGTGCCAGCAGATCGCTACAGGGGCCCGGGGAGCTGTTTTTT. Translating it yields CASRSLQGPGELFF.

The chain combines TRBV30 with TRBJ1-1; TRBD1 agrees at 7 bases. V shed 3 bases, J shed 3 bases, and the junction held 13 bases outside the gene matches. The CDR3 runs to 16 residues. Germline CDR1 is GTSNPN and CDR2 is SVGIG (reference sequence). The CDR3 protein is CAWRMPRGRFDTEAFF. DNA for the CDR3: TGTGCCTGGAGGATGCCAAGGGGGCGTTTTGACACTGAAGCTTTCTTT.

This clone has a single count. This rearrangement joins TRBV5-1 to TRBJ2-2; 10 bases are a match to TRBD2. Germline CDR1 and CDR2: SGHRS and YFSETQ. The CDR3 is 15 residues long. Trimming cost V 4 bases and J 5 bases; bases outside gene matches: 5. CDR3 bases: TGCGCCAGCAGCCCAGCGGGAGGGACGACCGGGGAGCTGTTTTTT. It codes for CASSPAGGTTGELFF.

Ten or more counts support this clone. The chain couples TRBV7-2 to TRBJ2-1, with 7 bases aligning to TRBD2. The germline gives CDR1 SGHTA, CDR2 FQGNSA. Trimming cost V 1 base and J 1 base; bases outside gene matches: 1. The CDR3 runs to 15 residues. CDR3 coding DNA: TGTGCCAGCAGCTTAGGGGAGGGGTCCTACAATGAGCAGTTCTTC. This translates into CASSLGEGSYNEQFF.

In its sample, this clone was seen a few times. The genes are TRBV15 and TRBJ2-1; no reliable D call. The CDR3 length is 16 residues. Trimming cost V 1 base and J 0 bases, with 10 bases left between them. Germline V gene lookup returns CDR1 LNHNV and CDR2 YYDKDF (reference sequence). The CDR3 spells CATSRAFSSSYNEQFF. DNA for the CDR3: TGTGCCACCAGCAGAGCATTCTCCAGCTCCTACAATGAGCAGTTCTTC.

The chain links TRBV6-5 to TRBJ1-2; the D is unclear. Looked up from germline, CDR1 is MNHEY and CDR2 is SVGAGI. The CDR3 runs 14 residues. V was cut by 0 bases and J by 4 bases, with 9 bases left in between. CDR3 nucleotide sequence: TGTGCCAGCAGTTACTCCGCAGGAACCTATGGCTACACCTTC. Its protein is CASSYSAGTYGYTF.

The V gene is TRBV15, the J gene TRBJ2-3, with D perhaps matching TRBD2 (6 bases). Trimming took off 3 bases at V and 15 bases at J, with 19 bases between the two ends. There are 13 residues in the CDR3. Germline assignment: CDR1 LNHNV and CDR2 YYDKDF (reference sequence). CDR3 in amino acids: CATSRPARGALYF. CDR3 in DNA: TGTGCCACCAGCAGGCCCGCTCGCGGGGCGCTCTATTTT.

V is TRBV11-1 and J is TRBJ2-7; 8 nucleotides align to TRBD1. The CDR3 extends over 15 amino acids. J was trimmed by 5 bases and V by 2 bases; bases with no gene match: 8. The germline CDR1 and CDR2 sequences are SGHAT and FQDESV (reference sequence). CDR3 region: CASSLPQDRVNEQYF. CDR3 nucleotide sequence: TGTGCCAGCAGCTTACCCCAGGACAGGGTGAACGAGCAGTACTTC.

The chain joins TRBV7-6 to TRBJ1-3; D is undetermined. V lost 0 bases and J lost 0, with 9 bases in between. From germline, CDR1 is SGHVS and CDR2 FNYEAQ. This CDR3 contains 16 residues. The CDR3 coding sequence is TGTGCCAGCAGCTTAGCGAGCCAGCTCTCTGGAAACACCATATATTTT. It encodes CASSLASQLSGNTIYF. The complete variable domain, with remaining parts taken from reference TRBV7-6 and TRBJ1-3, reads GAGVSQSPRYKVTKRGQDVALRCDPISGHVSLYWYRQALGQGPEFLTYFNYEAQQDKSGLPNDRFSAERPEGSISTLTIQRTEQRDSAMYRCASSLASQLSGNTIYFGEGSWLTVV.

The genes are TRBV28 and TRBJ2-2; tentatively, D is TRBD2 (6 bases). The CDR3 is 14 residues long. Trimming shortened V by 3 bases and J by 6 bases, and 11 bases separated the two germline ends. CDR1 and CDR2 (germline): MDHEN, SYDVKM. The CDR3 nucleotides read TGTGCCAGCAGTTTCGCGGGGAAGCCCGGGGAGCTGTTTTTT. It translates to CASSFAGKPGELFF.

The chain joins TRBV2 to TRBJ2-1; a weak D match, TRBD1 (6 bases). The germline gives CDR1 SNHLY, CDR2 FYNNEI. This CDR3 has 16 residues. Trimming left V 7 bases short and J 5 bases short, with 21 bases between. In DNA, the CDR3 is TGTGCCAGCACCCCGAGGTCTGGACAGTATAACAATGAGCAGTTCTTC. Protein sequence: CASTPRSGQYNNEQFF.

The V and J genes are TRBV19 and TRBJ2-7, with 8 bases identical to TRBD1. This CDR3 has 15 residues. Germline assignment: CDR1 LNHDA and CDR2 SQIVND (reference sequence). The V and J ends lost 7 bases and 4 bases, in that order; junction bases with no gene match: 12. For the CDR3, the DNA is TGTGCCAGTACATTGCGGGCAGGGGGCAATTACGAGCAGTACTTC. This encodes CASTLRAGGNYEQYF.